Listed below are T cell receptor beta chains from one sample, sequenced in a study of blood T cell repertoires in COVID-19. The data were produced by immunoSEQ multiplex PCR, yet TCRdb's version contains in-frame clones alone and is incomplete. Of about 36,000 clones in the sample, around four fifths were seen once. The sequenced material came from peripheral blood. These receptors were taken from a man in his sixties with acute or convalescent COVID-19. Each CDR3 is given with its conserved first and last residue. D genes are given only for firm matches. A clone size is listed for some rows: how often the clone was seen (once, few, many), or a class if it is expanded.

17	-	TRBV28	TRBD1	TRBJ1-2	CASRPHGGGQGASGYTF	TGTGCCAGCCGCCCTCACGGGGGGGGACAGGGGGCTTCGGGCTACACCTTC
14	few	TRBV6-2/TRBV6-3	TRBD2	TRBJ2-5	CASSYDGRQETQYF	TGTGCCAGCAGTTACGACGGGAGGCAAGAGACCCAGTACTTC
15	many	TRBV11-3	TRBD2	TRBJ2-7	CASSLRAGEVYEQYF	TGTGCCAGCAGCTTACGGGCGGGAGAGGTGTACGAGCAGTACTTC
15	-	TRBV6-5	-	TRBJ1-5	CASYTGPYSNQPQHF	TGTGCCAGCTATACAGGGCCTTATAGCAATCAGCCCCAGCATTTT
14	-	TRBV11-2	-	TRBJ1-6	CASSLDEGRSPLHF	TGTGCCAGCAGCTTAGATGAGGGAAGGTCACCCCTCCACTTT
19	-	TRBV18	TRBD2	TRBJ2-1	CASSPRGTSGKSSYNEQFF	TGTGCCAGCTCACCACGAGGGACTAGCGGGAAGAGCTCCTACAATGAGCAGTTCTTC
13	-	TRBV3-1/TRBV3-2	-	TRBJ1-6	CASSQDLGSPLHF	TGTGCCAGCAGCCAAGATCTAGGTTCACCCCTCCACTTT
19	-	TRBV11-2	-	TRBJ1-6	CASSLRGQASVSYNSPLHF	TGTGCCAGCAGCTTAAGGGGCCAGGCATCAGTCTCCTATAATTCACCCCTCCACTTT
14	-	TRBV14	TRBD1	TRBJ2-1	CASSYGTGWDEQFF	TGTGCCAGCAGTTACGGGACAGGATGGGATGAGCAGTTCTTC
13	many	TRBV6-5	-	TRBJ1-6	CASRQVLNSPLHF	TGTGCCAGCCGACAAGTTCTAAATTCACCCCTCCACTTT
11	-	TRBV7-8	-	TRBJ2-7	CASSPYYEQYF	TGTGCCAGCAGCCCCTACTACGAGCAGTACTTC
14	-	TRBV9	-	TRBJ2-5	CASSPEAGWETQYF	TGTGCCAGCAGCCCAGAGGCGGGATGGGAGACCCAGTACTTC
14	-	TRBV24-1	-	TRBJ2-2	CATSDLRGSGELFF	TGTGCCACCAGTGATTTGAGGGGCTCCGGGGAGCTGTTTTTT
17	-	TRBV15	TRBD1	TRBJ2-6	CATSREDRGLGANVLTF	TGTGCCACCAGCAGAGAGGACAGGGGGCTCGGGGCCAACGTCCTGACTTTC
15	-	TRBV11-3	-	TRBJ1-1	CASSLDGFVDTEAFF	TGTGCCAGCAGCTTAGACGGTTTCGTGGACACTGAAGCTTTCTTT
13	-	TRBV12-3/TRBV12-4	-	TRBJ1-1	CASSRGQYTEAFF	TGTGCCAGCAGCCGTGGACAGTACACTGAAGCTTTCTTT
14	-	TRBV5-1	TRBD1	TRBJ1-1	CASSNRTGKTEAFF	TGCGCCAGCAGCAATCGGACAGGGAAAACTGAAGCTTTCTTT
13	-	TRBV9	TRBD2	TRBJ2-1	CASSGGGDNEQFF	TGTGCCAGCAGCGGGGGAGGGGACAATGAGCAGTTCTTC
13	-	TRBV27	-	TRBJ1-1	CASTTTGNTEAFF	TGTGCCAGCACCACAACAGGGAACACTGAAGCTTTCTTT
11	-	TRBV30	-	TRBJ1-1	CAWQAWTEAFF	TGTGCCTGGCAAGCGTGGACTGAAGCTTTCTTT
17	-	TRBV4-2	-	TRBJ2-7	CASSQDSAARLSYEQYF	TGTGCCAGCAGCCAAGACAGCGCGGCACGTCTCTCCTACGAGCAGTACTTC
18	-	TRBV29-1	TRBD1	TRBJ2-3	CSVERGSGTGDFTDTQYF	TGCAGCGTTGAAAGGGGGTCCGGGACAGGAGATTTCACAGATACGCAGTATTTT
15	once	TRBV4-2	-	TRBJ2-4	CASSQELAGLDIQYF	TGTGCCAGCAGCCAAGAGCTCGCAGGGTTGGACATTCAGTACTTC
15	-	TRBV27	TRBD2	TRBJ2-7	CASSLGTSGTYEQYF	TGTGCCAGCAGTCTTGGGACTAGTGGAACCTACGAGCAGTACTTC
19	-	TRBV6-2/TRBV6-3	TRBD1	TRBJ1-5	CASSYWTGTGHNSNQPQHF	TGTGCCAGCAGTTACTGGACCGGGACAGGGCACAATAGCAATCAGCCCCAGCATTTT
13	-	TRBV4-3	TRBD1	TRBJ2-3	CASSQADRGTQYF	TGCGCCAGCAGCCAAGCCGACAGGGGGACGCAGTATTTT
18	few	TRBV4-1	-	TRBJ2-6	CASSAGSGALSGANVLTF	TGCGCCAGCAGCGCCGGGTCGGGTGCCCTCTCTGGGGCCAACGTCCTGACTTTC
15	-	TRBV28	-	TRBJ2-7	CASSTPFRGSYEQYF	TGTGCCAGCAGTACTCCCTTCCGTGGCTCCTACGAGCAGTACTTC
17	-	TRBV5-6	-	TRBJ2-2	CASSRTLRGANTGELFF	TGTGCCAGCAGCCGCACGCTCAGGGGCGCGAACACCGGGGAGCTGTTTTTT
15	-	TRBV6-5	-	TRBJ1-1	CASSYLRTLDTEAFF	TGTGCCAGCAGTTACCTACGGACATTGGACACTGAAGCTTTCTTT
16	-	TRBV6-5	TRBD2	TRBJ2-3	CASSYSAGGGTDTQYF	TGTGCCAGCAGTTACTCCGCGGGAGGTGGGACAGATACGCAGTATTTT
16	few	TRBV5-3	TRBD2	TRBJ2-7	CARSPKLAADGNEQYF	TGTGCCAGAAGCCCAAAACTAGCGGCAGACGGCAACGAGCAGTACTTC
16	-	TRBV7-8	TRBD1	TRBJ2-2	CASRREGQATTGELFF	TGTGCCAGCAGGCGAGAAGGACAGGCGACCACCGGGGAGCTGTTTTTT
13	few	TRBV2	-	TRBJ1-1	CASSEEGLGEAFF	TGTGCCAGCAGTGAGGAGGGGTTGGGTGAAGCTTTCTTT
15	few	TRBV9	-	TRBJ2-5	CASSVAPGAQETQYF	TGTGCCAGCAGCGTAGCTCCAGGGGCCCAAGAGACCCAGTACTTC
17	-	TRBV27	-	TRBJ2-5	CASSSLPLDVYQETQYF	TGTGCCAGCAGTTCCCTCCCACTAGACGTGTATCAAGAGACCCAGTACTTC
15	-	TRBV7-7	TRBD1	TRBJ2-7	CASSPLDRVLGEQYF	TGTGCCAGCAGCCCCCTCGACAGGGTTCTAGGCGAGCAGTACTTC
15	-	TRBV6-5	TRBD1	TRBJ1-3	CASKLQQGIGNTIYF	TGTGCCAGCAAACTTCAACAGGGGATCGGAAACACCATATATTTT
14	-	TRBV6-5	-	TRBJ1-2	CASRKGQGTTGYTF	TGTGCCAGCAGGAAAGGGCAGGGGACTACAGGCTACACCTTC
16	-	TRBV5-6	-	TRBJ1-1	CASSQARTVGNTEAFF	TGTGCCAGCAGCCAGGCCAGGACAGTTGGGAACACTGAAGCTTTCTTT
14	once	TRBV2	TRBD2	TRBJ2-1	CASKGLAGDNEQFF	TGTGCCAGCAAGGGACTAGCGGGAGACAATGAGCAGTTCTTC
13	-	TRBV6-6	-	TRBJ2-5	CASSLAVKETQYF	TGTGCCAGCAGTTTAGCGGTTAAAGAGACCCAGTACTTC
12	-	TRBV9	-	TRBJ2-3	CASSVDGGTQYF	TGTGCCAGCAGCGTAGACGGGGGAACGCAGTATTTT
16	-	TRBV10-3	TRBD2	TRBJ2-3	CAISEFTSGSTDTQYF	TGTGCCATCAGTGAGTTTACTAGCGGGAGTACAGATACGCAGTATTTT
13	-	TRBV20-1	-	TRBJ2-7	CSASPGELYEQYF	TGCAGTGCTAGTCCGGGGGAACTATACGAGCAGTACTTC
16	-	TRBV15	-	TRBJ2-2	CATSRGTADHTGELFF	TGTGCCACCAGCAGAGGGACAGCGGATCACACCGGGGAGCTGTTTTTT
16	once	TRBV5-4	-	TRBJ1-1	CASSLTPTELNTEAFF	TGTGCCAGCAGCTTAACCCCGACAGAACTGAACACTGAAGCTTTCTTT
14	-	TRBV19	-	TRBJ1-5	CASSIEAGKQPQHF	TGTGCCAGTAGTATAGAGGCAGGGAAACAGCCCCAGCATTTT
13	-	TRBV7-2	-	TRBJ2-5	CASSFPSQETQYF	TGTGCCAGCAGCTTCCCTAGCCAAGAGACCCAGTACTTC
16	-	TRBV10-1	-	TRBJ2-1	CASSTRGVSSYNEQFF	TGCGCCAGCAGTACCAGGGGGGTTTCCTCCTACAATGAGCAGTTCTTC
14	-	TRBV30	-	TRBJ2-1	CAWSVGSTGDEQFF	TGTGCCTGGAGTGTAGGTAGTACGGGAGACGAGCAGTTCTTC
17	-	TRBV28	TRBD2	TRBJ2-2	CASSSPGLAGVGGELFF	TGTGCCAGCAGTTCCCCCGGACTAGCGGGAGTGGGCGGGGAGCTGTTTTTT
14	-	TRBV5-1	TRBD1	TRBJ1-4	CASSPGQFNEKLFF	TGCGCCAGCAGCCCGGGACAGTTTAATGAAAAACTGTTTTTT
15	-	TRBV11-3	-	TRBJ2-2	CASSWTETNTGELFF	TGTGCCAGCAGTTGGACAGAAACGAACACCGGGGAGCTGTTTTTT